This T cell receptor (beta chain) was sequenced for a study of blood T cell repertoires in COVID-19. Study at large: Donors in the United States, Italy and Spain gave samples during acute or convalescent COVID-19. PBMCs, B-cell-depleted T cells, or T cells provided the cDNA or gDNA that made up the material.

In the study's own analysis: Reference gene primer amplification gave nucleated cell count estimates. Assay: immunoSEQ multiplex PCR; the TCRdb copy retains only in-frame clones and omits some. V, J and clone size are taken as reported in that table, and D and trimming were inferred from the DNA itself. The sample comprises tens of thousands of clones, over 80% of which are singletons, and approximately 15% rests with the top ten. With V trimmed by 2 bases and J by 5 bases, 3 bases remained unmatched. Germline V CDR1 and CDR2: MNHEY, SVGAGI. This CDR3 has 15 residues. V usage is TRBV6-5 and J usage is TRBJ2-5; 12 bases are shared with TRBD1. This receptor was obtained from a woman over 75 with acute or convalescent COVID-19. Input material: peripheral blood. Here the CDR3 DNA reads TGTGCCAGCAGTTACGGGACAGGGGGCGCGGAGACCCAGTACTTC. It codes for CASSYGTGGAETQYF.